The 24 T cell receptor beta chains reported below all come from one sample, sequenced in a study of cytomegalovirus exposure and HLA in healthy donors. This PCR relied on a set of 60 Vbeta primers and 13 Jbeta primers. Using immunoSEQ multiplex PCR, the repertoire was profiled, and TCRdb retains in-frame clones only, with some absent. The data show some 45,000 clones, around 50% seen once. Material: PBMCs. These receptor sequences come from a human donor in good health.

This clone has a single count. The chain combines TRBV5-1 with TRBJ2-6; possible D gene TRBD1, 6 bases. Germline V gene sequence: CDR1 SGHRS, CDR2 YFSETQ. This CDR3 is built from 16 residues. The ends were cut back, 1 base at V and 0 bases at J, with 8 bases in the middle. CDR3 sequence: CASSLTGSSGANVLTF. The CDR3 bases are TGCGCCAGCAGCTTGACAGGGTCCTCTGGGGCCAACGTCCTGACTTTC.

This sequence joins TRBV10-3 and TRBJ2-7, with a possible D match to TRBD1 (6 bases). The germline CDR1 and CDR2 sequences are ENHRY and SYGVKD. This CDR3 is built from 16 residues. Trimming removed 3 bases from V and 2 bases from J, with 17 bases in between. In DNA form, the CDR3 reads TGTGCCATCAGTGACCAGGCCGGGACAATGGCCTACGAGCAGTACTTC. It encodes CAISDQAGTMAYEQYF.

J is TRBJ1-1 and V is TRBV2; 8 nucleotides align to TRBD1. The CDR3 contains 21 residues. Losses at the gene ends were 0 bases for V and 0 bases for J; bases not matched to a gene: 18. Germline CDR1 and CDR2: SNHLY and FYNNEI. CDR3 residues: CASSEAGGRGRAPMMNTEAFF. For the CDR3, the DNA is TGTGCCAGCAGTGAAGCGGGGGGCAGGGGGCGAGCCCCAATGATGAACACTGAAGCTTTCTTT.

The chain uses TRBV27 and TRBJ1-1, with 11 bases fitting TRBD1. Germline CDR1 is MNHEY and CDR2 is SMNVEV (reference sequence). This CDR3 has 14 residues. The trim removed 11 bases at V and 4 bases at J, leaving 9 bases unmatched. CDR3 in DNA: TGTGCCTCAAGGACAGGGGGCTGGAGCACTGAAGCTTTCTTT. It specifies CASRTGGWSTEAFF.

The chain joins TRBV2 to TRBJ1-5; D might be TRBD1 (5 bases). Germline V lookup: CDR1 SNHLY, CDR2 FYNNEI. Trimming left V 5 bases short and J 7 bases short, with 18 bases between. The CDR3 is 15 amino acids. The CDR3 loop is CASSPPGGRAQPQHF. The DNA for the CDR3 is TGTGCCAGCAGTCCTCCGGGGGGACGTGCACAGCCCCAGCATTTT.

J is TRBJ1-4 and V is TRBV28, with a tentative D call TRBD1 (6 bases). The germline CDR1 and CDR2 sequences are MDHEN and SYDVKM. This CDR3 is 16 amino acids long. Trimming cost V 10 bases and J 8 bases, with 26 bases left between them. Here the CDR3 reads CAIRRLGGQRKEKLFF. In DNA, the CDR3 is TGTGCCATAAGGCGGCTTGGCGGACAGAGAAAGGAAAAACTGTTTTTT. The full variable domain, its missing parts supplied by reference TRBV28 and TRBJ1-4, is DVKVTQSSRYLVKRTGEKVFLECVQDMDHENMFWYRQDPGLGLRLIYFSYDVKMKEKGDIPEGYSVSREKKERFSLILESASTNQTSMYLCAIRRLGGQRKEKLFFGSGTQLSVL.

The genes are TRBV27 and TRBJ1-5; the match to TRBD1 covers 11 bases. In germline, CDR1 is MNHEY, CDR2 SMNVEV (reference sequence). This CDR3 has 15 amino acids. V lost 6 bases, J lost 6 bases, and 7 bases stayed unmatched. This CDR3 is CASRSGTGGSQPQHF. Here the CDR3 DNA reads TGTGCCAGCAGATCCGGGACAGGGGGAAGTCAGCCCCAGCATTTT.

The chain combines TRBV28 with TRBJ1-1; D is ambiguous. Germline V gene lookup returns CDR1 MDHEN and CDR2 SYDVKM. Trimming stripped 3 bases from V and 11 bases from J, with 13 bases between. The CDR3 length is 12 residues. CDR3 bases: TGTGCCAGCAGTTTGGAGGGATCGTGGGCTTTCTTT. It is translated as CASSLEGSWAFF.

V and J are TRBV4-3 and TRBJ1-6; D not certain. The CDR3 is 14 amino acids. The germline CDR1 and CDR2 sequences are LGHNA and YSLEER. Between the trimmed V and J ends, which lost 1 base and 6 bases, there was a span of 7 bases. This chain's CDR3 is CASSQGEANSPLHF. The CDR3 DNA follows: TGCGCCAGCAGCCAAGGGGAGGCTAATTCACCCCTCCACTTT.

This clone occurred a few times. J is TRBJ1-2 and V is TRBV28; possible D gene TRBD1, 6 bases. The V end lost 6 bases, the J end lost 1 base, and 21 bases lay between the germline ends. Germline CDR1 reads MDHEN; CDR2 reads SYDVKM. The CDR3 runs to 17 residues. The CDR3 here is CASSPRVYRVVNYGYTF. The CDR3 coding sequence is TGTGCCAGCAGCCCCCGTGTCTACAGGGTCGTTAACTATGGCTACACCTTC.

This clone was picked up a small number of times. One end of the junction varies from germline; a read error may be responsible. J is TRBJ1-5 and V is TRBV18; D might be TRBD1 (5 bases). This CDR3 comprises 11 residues. The germline CDR1 and CDR2 sequences are KGHSH and LQKENI. CDR3: CGGGSNQPQHF. The CDR3 nucleotides are TGCGGGGGGGGTTCGAATCAGCCCCAGCATTTT.

This clone was seen just once. The V gene is TRBV7-9, the J gene TRBJ1-6; TRBD1 aligns across 7 bases. After removal of 8 bases from V and 8 bases from J, the junction contained 9 bases not matched to a gene. CDR3 length: 14 amino acids. Germline CDR1 is SEHNR and CDR2 is FQNEAQ (reference sequence). CDR3 nucleotides: TGTGCCAGCTCCGAAAACAGGGGATATTCACCCCTCCACTTT. It encodes CASSENRGYSPLHF.

The J gene is TRBJ2-3, the V gene TRBV10-3; the D is unclear. CDR1 ENHRY and CDR2 SYGVKD come from the germline V gene. The CDR3 length is 19 residues. Trimming left V 3 bases short and J 6 bases short, with 28 bases between. DNA for the CDR3: TGTGCCATCAGTGACCCGCAAAGTGGGCAAGGCCGAAAATGGGATACGCAGTATTTT. Translated, it gives CAISDPQSGQGRKWDTQYF.

J is TRBJ2-4 and V is TRBV28; D unclear. The ends were cut back, 5 bases at V and 9 bases at J, with 17 bases in the middle. Per germline, CDR1 MDHEN and CDR2 SYDVKM. This CDR3 is built from 14 residues. The CDR3 sequence is CASSLSGLPGIQYF. CDR3 in DNA: TGTGCCAGCAGTCTGTCGGGTCTCCCGGGCATTCAGTACTTC.

This clone occurred a few times. The chain links TRBV5-4 to TRBJ2-2, with 11 positions matching TRBD2. Trimming cost V 2 bases and J 5 bases; bases outside gene matches: 5. CDR1 is SGHNT and CDR2 is YYREEE in the germline V gene (reference sequence). The CDR3 is 16 amino acids. CDR3 bases: TGTGCCAGCAGCTTACATAGCGGGGGGGGAACCGGGGAGCTGTTTTTT. Its protein is CASSLHSGGGTGELFF. Full variable domain (remainder filled in from reference TRBV5-4 and TRBJ2-2): ETGVTQSPTHLIKTRGQQVTLRCSSQSGHNTVSWYQQALGQGPQFIFQYYREEENGRGNFPPRFSGLQFPNYSSELNVNALELDDSALYLCASSLHSGGGTGELFFGEGSRLTVL.

The chain combines TRBV5-4 with TRBJ1-1; 7 bases fit TRBD1. Germline CDR1 and CDR2: SGHNT and YYREEE (reference sequence). The CDR3 has 14 residues. V was pared by 5 bases and J by 4 bases, with 8 bases of the junction left unmatched. DNA for the CDR3: TGTGCCAGCAGGCGACAGGGCGGGCGCACTGAAGCTTTCTTT. Encoded protein: CASRRQGGRTEAFF.

This clone was found a few times. V gene TRBV7-2 combines with J gene TRBJ1-5, with a possible D match to TRBD1 (5 bases). V was pared by 5 bases and J by 6 bases, with 23 bases between. The CDR3 has 17 amino acids. Germline V gene sequence: CDR1 SGHTA, CDR2 FQGNSA. Here the CDR3 DNA reads TGTGCCAGCAGCCGAGGGCCCACCCCCGGGGGGGGTCAGCCCCAGCATTTT. The encoded protein is CASSRGPTPGGGQPQHF.

In this sample, this clone turned up a few times. J is TRBJ2-7 and V is TRBV12-5, with 12 bases lining up with TRBD2. V lost 3 bases to trimming and J lost 3 bases; unmatched junction nucleotides: 6. CDR3 length equals 16 residues. CDR1 and CDR2 from the germline V gene are LGHNT and FRNRAP. CDR3 sequence (DNA): TGTGCTAGTGGTTTCTTAACTAGCGGGAGGCGCTACGAGCAGTACTTC. It specifies CASGFLTSGRRYEQYF.

A few counts support this clone. This rearrangement joins TRBV15 to TRBJ2-7, with a possible D match to TRBD1 (5 bases). Trimming left V 0 bases short and J 2 bases short, with 8 bases between. This CDR3 has 14 amino acids. Germline lookup yields CDR1 LNHNV and CDR2 YYDKDF (reference sequence). CDR3 DNA sequence: TGTGCCACCAGCAGAGAAAAGGGGACCTACGAGCAGTACTTC. It specifies CATSREKGTYEQYF.

V and J are TRBV28 and TRBJ1-2, with D possibly TRBD1 on 5 matching bases. The CDR3 contains 16 residues. V was trimmed by 3 bases and J by 3 bases, leaving 17 bases between them. Germline assignment: CDR1 MDHEN and CDR2 SYDVKM. CDR3 bases: TGTGCCAGCAGTTTTTTGGTTGTCAGGGCCTACTATGGCTACACCTTC. Protein sequence: CASSFLVVRAYYGYTF.

The rearrangement joins TRBV6-6 to TRBJ2-1, with unresolved D. Germline V gene data show CDR1 as MNHNY and CDR2 as SVGAGI (reference sequence). This CDR3 comprises 13 residues. V shed 0 bases and J shed 4 bases, with 4 bases lying between them. CDR3 DNA: TGTGCCAGCAGTTACTCAGAGTACAATGAGCAGTTCTTC. It translates to CASSYSEYNEQFF.

This clone has a single count. The genes are TRBV9 and TRBJ2-7; no clear D gene. Per germline, CDR1 SGDLS and CDR2 YYNGEE. CDR3 length: 14 residues. Trimming removed 4 bases at V and 2 bases at J, with 13 bases between. CDR3 residues: CASSRSNTPYEQYF. The CDR3 bases are TGTGCCAGCAGCCGTAGTAATACCCCCTACGAGCAGTACTTC.

CDR3 DNA: TGTGCCAGCATCGGGGGATCGACTAGCGGGGGGGCCATCAATGAGCAGTTCTTC. Translating gives CASIGGSTSGGAINEQFF. The V and J genes are TRBV27 and TRBJ2-1; 14 nucleotides agree with TRBD2. The CDR3 spans 18 residues. Germline CDR1 is MNHEY and CDR2 is SMNVEV (reference sequence). The trim removed 7 bases at V and 6 bases at J, leaving 14 bases unmatched.

CDR3 loop: CASSPPGRLETQYF. The CDR3 bases are TGTGCCAGCTCACCACCGGGGCGGCTAGAGACCCAGTACTTC. The chain couples TRBV18 to TRBJ2-5; D is possibly TRBD1 (5 bases). This CDR3 has 14 residues. CDR1 is KGHSH, CDR2 LQKENI, per germline. Between the trimmed V and J ends, which lost 0 bases and 4 bases, there was a span of 9 bases.